The T cell receptor (beta chain) described here comes from a study of blood T cells in healthy people across ages. A second PCR, run for roughly 6 to 11 cycles, used a sample-barcoded 5' primer plus a J-beta primer mix. MiXCR, run by TCRdb on the 5' RACE reads, gives a single entry per CDR3 protein. The sample gives around 1.1 million distinct CDR3 sequences, roughly two fifths of which show up once; approximately 14% is in the top ten. Per the germline V gene, CDR1 is ENHRY and CDR2 is SYGVKD. V was clipped by 0 bases and J by 4 bases; unmatched bases: 3. The CDR3 sequence is 14 residues long. There are a few counts of this clonotype.

Sequencing used blood. The origin of this receptor is a man aged 18 to 35 in good health. The V call is TRBV10-3, the J call TRBJ2-7, with TRBD2 matching 7 bases. CDR3 sequence: CAISESGGVYEQYF. The CDR3 DNA reads as TGTGCCATCAGTGAGTCGGGGGGGGTATACGAGCAGTACTTC.